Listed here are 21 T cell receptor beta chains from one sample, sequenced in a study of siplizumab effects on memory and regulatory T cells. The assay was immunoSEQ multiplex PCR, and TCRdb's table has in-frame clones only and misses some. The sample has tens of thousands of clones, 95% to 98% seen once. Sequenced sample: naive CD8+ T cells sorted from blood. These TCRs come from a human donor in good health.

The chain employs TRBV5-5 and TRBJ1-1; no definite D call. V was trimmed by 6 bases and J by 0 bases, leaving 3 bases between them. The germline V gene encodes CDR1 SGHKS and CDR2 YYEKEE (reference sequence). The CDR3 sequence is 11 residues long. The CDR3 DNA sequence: TGTGCCAGCAAAATGAACACTGAAGCTTTCTTT. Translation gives CASKMNTEAFF. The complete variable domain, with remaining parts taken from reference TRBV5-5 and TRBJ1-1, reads DAGVTQSPTHLIKTRGQQVTLRCSPISGHKSVSWYQQVLGQGPQFIFQYYEKEERGRGNFPDRFSARQFPNYSSELNVNALLLGDSALYLCASKMNTEAFFGQGTRLTVV.

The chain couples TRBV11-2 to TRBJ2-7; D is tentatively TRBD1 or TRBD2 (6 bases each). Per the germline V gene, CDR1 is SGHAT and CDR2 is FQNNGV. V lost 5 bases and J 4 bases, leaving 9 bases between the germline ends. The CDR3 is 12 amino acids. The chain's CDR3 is CASSEGGYEQYF. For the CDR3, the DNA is TGTGCCAGCAGCGAAGGGGGGTACGAGCAGTACTTC. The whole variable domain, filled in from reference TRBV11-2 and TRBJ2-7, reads EAGVAQSPRYKIIEKRQSVAFWCNPISGHATLYWYQQILGQGPKLLIQFQNNGVVDDSQLPKDRFSAERLKGVDSTLKIQPAKLEDSAVYLCASSEGGYEQYFGPGTRLTVT.

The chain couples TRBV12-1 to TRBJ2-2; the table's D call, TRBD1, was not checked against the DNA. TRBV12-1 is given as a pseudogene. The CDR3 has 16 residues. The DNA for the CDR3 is TGTGCCAGCAGCTTTGAGGACATCCCGAACACCGGGGAGCTGTTTTTT. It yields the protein CASSFEDIPNTGELFF.

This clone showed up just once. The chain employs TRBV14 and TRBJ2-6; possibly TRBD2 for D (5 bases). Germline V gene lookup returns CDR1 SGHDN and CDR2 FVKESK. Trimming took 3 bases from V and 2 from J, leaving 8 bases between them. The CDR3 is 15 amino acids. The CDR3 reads CASSQGATGANVLTF. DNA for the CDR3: TGTGCCAGCAGCCAGGGAGCTACTGGGGCCAACGTCCTGACTTTC.

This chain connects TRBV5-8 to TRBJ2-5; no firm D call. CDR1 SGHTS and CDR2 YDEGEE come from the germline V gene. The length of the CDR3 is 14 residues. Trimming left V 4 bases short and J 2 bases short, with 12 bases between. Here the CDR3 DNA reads TGTGCCAGCAGCGGAGACGACACGCAAGAGACCCAGTACTTC. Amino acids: CASSGDDTQETQYF.

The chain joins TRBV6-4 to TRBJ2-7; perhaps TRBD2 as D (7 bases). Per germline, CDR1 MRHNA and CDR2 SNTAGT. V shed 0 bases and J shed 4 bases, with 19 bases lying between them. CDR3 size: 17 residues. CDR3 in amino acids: CASSDSPDRGARYEQYF. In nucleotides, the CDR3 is TGTGCCAGCAGTGACTCGCCGGACCGGGGGGCAAGGTACGAGCAGTACTTC.

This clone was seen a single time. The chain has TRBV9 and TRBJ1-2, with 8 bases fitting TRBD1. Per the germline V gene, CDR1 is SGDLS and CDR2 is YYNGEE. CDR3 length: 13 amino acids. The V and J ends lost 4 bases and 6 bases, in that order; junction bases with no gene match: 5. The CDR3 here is CASSPRTGNGYTF. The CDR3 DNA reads TGTGCCAGCAGCCCCAGGACAGGGAATGGCTACACCTTC.

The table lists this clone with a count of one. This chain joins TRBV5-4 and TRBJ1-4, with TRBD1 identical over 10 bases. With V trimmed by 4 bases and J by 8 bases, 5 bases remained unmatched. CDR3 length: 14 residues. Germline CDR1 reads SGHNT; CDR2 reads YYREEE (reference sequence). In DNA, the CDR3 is TGTGCCAGCAGCGTAGGGACAGGGGACGAAAAACTGTTTTTT. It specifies CASSVGTGDEKLFF. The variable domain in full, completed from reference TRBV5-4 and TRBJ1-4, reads ETGVTQSPTHLIKTRGQQVTLRCSSQSGHNTVSWYQQALGQGPQFIFQYYREEENGRGNFPPRFSGLQFPNYSSELNVNALELDDSALYLCASSVGTGDEKLFFGSGTQLSVL.

The CDR3 bases are TGTGCCAGCAGCCGGGTAGCGGGGAAATACGAGCAGTACTTC. Translated, it gives CASSRVAGKYEQYF. J is TRBJ2-7 and V is TRBV14; 8 positions match TRBD2. This CDR3 contains 14 residues. Per the germline V gene, CDR1 is SGHDN and CDR2 is FVKESK. The trim removed 4 bases at V and 4 bases at J, leaving 6 bases unmatched.

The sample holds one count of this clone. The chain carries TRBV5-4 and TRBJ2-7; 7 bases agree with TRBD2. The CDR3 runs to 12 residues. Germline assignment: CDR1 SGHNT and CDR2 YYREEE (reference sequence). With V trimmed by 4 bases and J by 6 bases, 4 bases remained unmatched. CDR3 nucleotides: TGTGCCAGCAGCCCAGGCGGGGGCGAGCAGTACTTC. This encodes CASSPGGGEQYF.

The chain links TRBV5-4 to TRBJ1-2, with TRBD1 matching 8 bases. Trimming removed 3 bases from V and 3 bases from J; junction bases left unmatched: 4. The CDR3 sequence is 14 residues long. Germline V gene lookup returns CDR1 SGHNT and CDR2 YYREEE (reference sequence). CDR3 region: CASSSADRDYGYTF. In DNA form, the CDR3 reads TGTGCCAGCAGCTCCGCGGACAGGGACTATGGCTACACCTTC.

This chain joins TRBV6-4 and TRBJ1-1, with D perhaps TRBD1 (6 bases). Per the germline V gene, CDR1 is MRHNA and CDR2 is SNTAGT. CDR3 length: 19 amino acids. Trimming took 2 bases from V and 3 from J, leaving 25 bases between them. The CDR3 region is CASSDPRVGAIKRDTEAFF. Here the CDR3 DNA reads TGTGCCAGCAGTGACCCGAGGGTGGGGGCGATAAAGAGGGACACTGAAGCTTTCTTT.

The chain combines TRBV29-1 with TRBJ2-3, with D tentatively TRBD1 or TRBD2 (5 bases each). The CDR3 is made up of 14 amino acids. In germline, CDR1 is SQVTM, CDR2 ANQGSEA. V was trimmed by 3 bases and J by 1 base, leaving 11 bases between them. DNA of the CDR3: TGCAGCGTTGAGGGGGACGATGGCACAGATACGCAGTATTTT. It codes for CSVEGDDGTDTQYF.

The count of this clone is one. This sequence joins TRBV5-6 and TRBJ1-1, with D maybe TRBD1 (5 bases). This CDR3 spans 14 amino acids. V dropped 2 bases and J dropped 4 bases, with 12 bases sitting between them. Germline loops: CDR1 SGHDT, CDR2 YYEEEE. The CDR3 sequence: CASSLGDQGTEAFF. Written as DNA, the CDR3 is TGTGCCAGCAGCTTAGGAGATCAGGGCACTGAAGCTTTCTTT.

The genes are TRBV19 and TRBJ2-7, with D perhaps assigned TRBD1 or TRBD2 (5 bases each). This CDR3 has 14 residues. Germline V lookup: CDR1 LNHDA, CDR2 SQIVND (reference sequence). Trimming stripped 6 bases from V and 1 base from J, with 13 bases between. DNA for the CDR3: TGTGCCAGTAGATTTCGGGACGGATCCTACGAGCAGTACTTC. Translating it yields CASRFRDGSYEQYF.

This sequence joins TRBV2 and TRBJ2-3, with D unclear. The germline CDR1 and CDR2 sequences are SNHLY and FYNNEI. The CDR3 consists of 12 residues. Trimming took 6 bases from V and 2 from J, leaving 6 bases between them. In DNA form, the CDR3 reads TGTGCCAGCAGACCAATCACAGATACGCAGTATTTT. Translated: CASRPITDTQYF.

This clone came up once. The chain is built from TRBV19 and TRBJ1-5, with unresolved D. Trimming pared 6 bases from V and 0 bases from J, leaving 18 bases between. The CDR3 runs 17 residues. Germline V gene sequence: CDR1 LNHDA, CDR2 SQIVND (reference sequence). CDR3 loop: CASSPTYSLLSNQPQHF. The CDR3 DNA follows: TGTGCCAGTAGCCCTACTTACAGTCTCCTTAGCAATCAGCCCCAGCATTTT.

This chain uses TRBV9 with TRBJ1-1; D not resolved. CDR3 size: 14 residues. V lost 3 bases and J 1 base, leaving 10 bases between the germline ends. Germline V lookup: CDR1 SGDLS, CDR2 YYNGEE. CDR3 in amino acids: CASSGGPRNTEAFF. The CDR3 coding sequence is TGTGCCAGCAGCGGCGGACCGAGGAACACTGAAGCTTTCTTT.

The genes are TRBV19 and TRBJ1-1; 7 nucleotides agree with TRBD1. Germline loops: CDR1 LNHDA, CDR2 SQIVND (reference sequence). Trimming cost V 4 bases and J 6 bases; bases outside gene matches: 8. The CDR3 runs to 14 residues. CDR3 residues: CASSKAGGIPEAFF. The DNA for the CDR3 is TGTGCCAGTAGTAAGGCAGGGGGGATTCCTGAAGCTTTCTTT.

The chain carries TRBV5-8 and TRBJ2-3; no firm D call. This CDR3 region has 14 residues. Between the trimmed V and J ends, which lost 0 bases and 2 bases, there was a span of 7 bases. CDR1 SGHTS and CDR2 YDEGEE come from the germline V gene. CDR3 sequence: CASSLGLITDTQYF. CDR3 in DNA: TGTGCCAGCAGCTTGGGGCTAATCACAGATACGCAGTATTTT.

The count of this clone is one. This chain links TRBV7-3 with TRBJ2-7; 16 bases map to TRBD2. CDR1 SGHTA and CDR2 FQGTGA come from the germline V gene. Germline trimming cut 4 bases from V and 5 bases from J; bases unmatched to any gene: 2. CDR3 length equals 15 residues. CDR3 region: CASSSGTSGGDEQYF. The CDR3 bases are TGTGCCAGCAGCTCCGGGACTAGCGGGGGGGACGAGCAGTACTTC. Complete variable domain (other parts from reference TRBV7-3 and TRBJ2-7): GAGVSQTPSNKVTEKGKYVELRCDPISGHTALYWYRQSLGQGPEFLIYFQGTGAADDSGLPNDRFFAVRPEGSVSTLKIQRTERGDSAVYLCASSSGTSGGDEQYFGPGTRLTVT.